Listed here are 4 T cell receptor beta chains from one sample, sequenced in a study of blood T cells in healthy people across ages. Primed by a sample-barcoded 5' primer and a J-beta primer mix, a second PCR proceeded for about 7 to 11 cycles. One entry per CDR3 protein results from TCRdb running MiXCR on the 5' RACE reads. The data contain roughly 800,000 distinct CDR3 sequences, about 55% of them singletons. The sample consisted of blood. These receptors all come from an elderly man in good health.

The rearrangement uses TRBV4-2 and TRBJ2-3; D possibly matches TRBD1 or TRBD2 (5 bases each). CDR1 is LGHNA, CDR2 YNFKEQ, per germline. V was clipped by 7 bases and J by 2 bases, with 10 bases between them. CDR3 length equals 13 residues. For the CDR3, the DNA is TGTGCCAGCATGGGACCAACCACAGATACGCAGTATTTT. It is translated as CASMGPTTDTQYF.

This chain links TRBV10-3 with TRBJ1-4; TRBD1 agrees at 8 bases. The CDR3 has 13 amino acids. Looked up from germline, CDR1 is ENHRY and CDR2 is SYGVKD. With 7 bases clipped from V and 8 bases from J, the junction kept 6 bases outside the gene matches. The CDR3 loop reads CAINQGAEEKLFF. In nucleotides, the CDR3 is TGTGCCATCAACCAGGGGGCGGAAGAAAAACTGTTTTTT.

This chain joins TRBV27 and TRBJ2-7, with a weak D call TRBD1 (5 bases). V lost 0 bases to trimming and J lost 4 bases, with 16 bases between them. CDR1 is MNHEY and CDR2 is SMNVEV in the germline V gene (reference sequence). The CDR3 consists of 16 residues. CDR3 nucleotides: TGTGCCAGCAGTTTATCGGCCGCCGGGCAGGGTTACGAGCAGTACTTC. Translated: CASSLSAAGQGYEQYF.

Here the CDR3 DNA reads TGTGCCAGCAGCTTATTACCGGGACAGGTGGGAGACAACTCTAACTATGGCTACACCTTC. Amino acid sequence: CASSLLPGQVGDNSNYGYTF. This chain joins TRBV7-9 and TRBJ1-2, with TRBD1 matching 8 bases. Trimming removed 2 bases from V and 0 bases from J; junction bases left unmatched: 17. Germline V CDR1 and CDR2: SEHNR, FQNEAQ (reference sequence). This CDR3 region has 20 residues.